This is a list of T cell receptor beta chains from one sample in a study of T-cell reconstitution after alpha-beta-depleted transplantation in children. MiXCR, applied by TCRdb to the PCR reads, yields one record per CDR3 protein. The profile covers about 130,000 distinct CDR3 sequences, with roughly 10% appearing a single time and about 25% taken by the ten largest. The specimen comprised PBMCs, mostly from graft donor cells, sampled 180 days after TCRalphabeta/CD19-depleted stem cell transplant. All receptors derive from a girl less than two years old who had a stem cell transplant for combined immunodeficiency, so the T cells may come from the graft donor. Both conserved end residues are part of each CDR3. A D gene is named only where the DNA matches it firmly. Clone size is given for some rows only: seen once, a few or many times, or a class if the clone is expanded.

TRBD1 | TRBJ2-1 | TRBV7-7 | . | CASSRDRWDNEQFF | TGTGCCAGCAGCAGGGACAGATGGGACAATGAGCAGTTCTTC
. | TRBJ2-3 | TRBV28 | few | CASSCMPADTQYF | TGTGCCAGCAGCTGTATGCCTGCAGATACGCAGTATTTT
TRBD1 | TRBJ1-5 | TRBV5-6 | few | CASSLGQGAGNQPQHF | TGTGCCAGCAGCTTGGGACAGGGGGCAGGCAATCAGCCCCAGCATTTT
. | TRBJ2-1 | TRBV9 | few | CASSVAVPHPGNEQFF | TGTGCCAGCAGCGTAGCTGTTCCCCACCCAGGCAATGAGCAGTTCTTC
. | TRBJ2-7 | TRBV6-2/TRBV6-3 | few | CASSYKISGGVNEQYF | TGTGCCAGCAGTTACAAAATCAGCGGAGGGGTCAACGAGCAGTACTTC
. | TRBJ2-1 | TRBV12-3/TRBV12-4 | . | CASSLQALDEQFF | TGTGCCAGCAGTTTACAAGCGTTGGATGAGCAGTTCTTC
. | TRBJ2-1 | TRBV6-1 | few | CASSTRDTGYNEQFF | TGTGCCAGCAGTACCCGGGACACGGGGTACAATGAGCAGTTCTTC
. | TRBJ2-7 | TRBV10-3 | many | CAISVLLSYEQYF | TGTGCCATCAGTGTTCTGTTGTCCTACGAGCAGTACTTC
TRBD1 | TRBJ2-3 | TRBV5-6 | few | CASSSPRGRGTDTQYF | TGTGCCAGCAGCTCTCCCAGGGGGCGAGGCACAGATACGCAGTATTTT
. | TRBJ1-2 | TRBV12-3/TRBV12-4 | . | CASSFLAGGSYGYTF | .
. | TRBJ2-1 | TRBV20-1 | few | CSARGGSYNEQFF | TGCAGTGCTAGGGGCGGCTCCTACAATGAGCAGTTCTTC
TRBD2 | TRBJ2-1 | TRBV29-1 | few | CSVVRLAGHTEQFF | TGCAGCGTTGTCAGACTAGCGGGCCACACGGAGCAGTTCTTC
. | TRBJ1-1 | TRBV5-8 | few | CASGKITPNTEAFF | TGTGCCAGCGGAAAAATCACCCCGAACACTGAAGCTTTCTTT
. | TRBJ2-7 | TRBV6-1 | . | CASRFAKLSYEQYF | TGTGCCAGCAGATTTGCCAAACTCTCCTACGAGCAGTACTTC
TRBD1 | TRBJ1-6 | TRBV12-3/TRBV12-4 | few | CASSLGDRSSYNSPLHF | TGTGCCAGCAGTTTAGGGGACAGGAGCTCCTATAATTCACCCCTCCACTTT
. | TRBJ2-1 | TRBV14 | many | CASSLQFDEQFF | TGTGCCAGCAGCCTCCAGTTCGATGAGCAGTTCTTC
. | TRBJ2-5 | TRBV10-3 | many | CAISSGQLGETQYF | TGTGCCATCAGTTCCGGACAGTTGGGAGAGACCCAGTACTTC
TRBD2 | TRBJ2-5 | TRBV20-1 | few | CSARGLAGADETQYF | TGCAGTGCTAGGGGACTAGCGGGGGCTGACGAGACCCAGTACTTC
TRBD2 | TRBJ2-1 | TRBV19 | few | CASSIPTSGGPIIYNEQFF | TGTGCCAGTAGTATTCCGACTAGCGGGGGGCCCATAATTTACAATGAGCAGTTCTTC
. | TRBJ2-1 | TRBV12-3/TRBV12-4 | few | CASSLPDNEQFF | TGTGCCAGCAGTTTGCCCGACAATGAGCAGTTCTTC
. | TRBJ2-7 | TRBV7-8 | few | CASSPRRASDEQYF | TGTGCCAGCAGCCCCCGGAGGGCCTCGGACGAGCAGTACTTC
TRBD2 | TRBJ2-3 | TRBV9 | few | CASSVVAGVTDTQYF | TGTGCCAGCAGCGTAGTTGCGGGAGTTACAGATACGCAGTATTTT
TRBD1 | TRBJ2-7 | TRBV29-1 | . | CSVEVTGGEQYF | TGCAGCGTTGAAGTTACAGGGGGGGAGCAGTACTTC
TRBD2 | TRBJ2-1 | TRBV20-1 | few | CSANPGTSYNEQFF | TGCAGTGCTAACCCCGGGACTAGCTACAATGAGCAGTTCTTC
TRBD2 | TRBJ2-4 | TRBV12-3/TRBV12-4 | few | CASSLGLEWAKNIQYF | TGTGCCAGCAGCCTTGGACTAGAGTGGGCCAAAAACATTCAGTACTTC
. | TRBJ2-7 | TRBV12-3/TRBV12-4 | few | CASSFTPRTAYEQYF | TGTGCCAGCAGTTTTACCCCCCGGACAGCCTACGAGCAGTACTTC
. | TRBJ2-1 | TRBV20-1 | few | CSASRTASSYNEQFF | TGCAGTGCTTCCCGGACTGCCAGCTCCTACAATGAGCAGTTCTTC
TRBD2 | TRBJ2-1 | TRBV5-1 | . | CASSHLPGLAGNNEQFF | TGCGCCAGCAGCCACCTTCCAGGACTAGCGGGTAACAATGAGCAGTTCTTC
. | TRBJ2-3 | TRBV20-1 | many | CSATGGTGTDTQYF | TGCAGTGCTACTGGGGGGACGGGGACAGATACGCAGTATTTT
TRBD1 | TRBJ2-1 | TRBV20-1 | many | CSARDRRQGYNEQFF | TGCAGTGCTAGAGATCGGAGACAGGGGTACAATGAGCAGTTCTTC
TRBD1 | TRBJ2-4 | TRBV18 | few | CASSGTAQNIQYF | TGTGCCAGCTCTGGGACAGCTCAAAACATTCAGTACTTC
TRBD1 | TRBJ2-3 | TRBV4-2 | few | CASSPTDREPWNTDTQYF | TGTGCCAGCAGCCCTACGGACAGGGAGCCTTGGAACACAGATACGCAGTATTTT
. | TRBJ1-1 | TRBV5-5 | many | CASSLWVNTEAFF | TGTGCCAGCAGTTTGTGGGTGAACACTGAAGCTTTCTTT
. | TRBJ2-7 | TRBV10-3 | many | CAIGGTVSYEQYF | TGTGCCATCGGCGGGACGGTCTCCTACGAGCAGTACTTC
. | TRBJ2-7 | TRBV27 | few | CASSLWSRRIYEQYF | TGTGCCAGCAGTTTATGGAGCAGGAGGATCTACGAGCAGTACTTC
TRBD1 | TRBJ2-5 | TRBV18 | . | CASSNLFRTGGPETQYF | TGTGCCAGCTCAAATTTGTTCCGGACAGGGGGCCCGGAGACCCAGTACTTC
. | TRBJ2-2 | TRBV5-5 | few | CASSRPGTNTGELFF | TGTGCCAGCAGCCGTCCCGGGACGAACACCGGGGAGCTGTTTTTT
TRBD2 | TRBJ2-3 | TRBV12-3/TRBV12-4 | few | CASSFGTSGFDTQYF | TGTGCCAGCAGTTTCGGGACTAGCGGTTTTGATACGCAGTATTTT
TRBD1 | TRBJ1-4 | TRBV4-1 | . | CASSQVTGTANEKLFF | TGCGCCAGCAGCCAAGTTACCGGGACAGCAAATGAAAAACTGTTTTTT
TRBD1 | TRBJ2-7 | TRBV20-1 | few | CSARDSRGRLSHEQYF | TGCAGTGCTAGAGATAGCAGGGGGAGACTGTCCCACGAGCAGTACTTC
. | TRBJ2-2 | TRBV5-1 | . | CASREGRTTPGELFF | TGCGCCAGCAGGGAGGGCCGCACTACACCCGGGGAGCTGTTTTTT
. | TRBJ2-3 | TRBV20-1 | . | CSAPHLTDTQYF | TGCAGTGCTCCCCATCTTACAGATACGCAGTATTTT
TRBD2 | TRBJ2-1 | TRBV12-5 | few | CASGLAGGPYNEQFF | TGTGCTAGTGGTTTAGCGGGAGGGCCGTACAATGAGCAGTTCTTC
. | TRBJ2-7 | TRBV7-8 | few | CASSQGRISYEQYF | TGTGCCAGCAGCCAGGGCAGGATCTCCTACGAGCAGTACTTC
. | TRBJ1-3 | TRBV18 | . | CASSPTTLGNTIYF | TGTGCCAGCTCACCGACAACATTAGGAAACACCATATATTTT
TRBD1 | TRBJ2-1 | TRBV20-1 | few | CSARVPRDRVLFF | TGCAGTGCTAGAGTTCCCCGGGACAGGGTACTGTTCTTC
TRBD1 | TRBJ2-6 | TRBV11-2 | few | CASSSLSGTGGSGANVLTF | TGTGCCAGCAGCTCCCTCTCCGGGACAGGGGGTTCTGGGGCCAACGTCCTGACTTTC
. | TRBJ2-3 | TRBV20-1 | many | CSAPKQGRGTDTQYF | TGCAGTGCTCCAAAACAGGGAAGGGGGACAGATACGCAGTATTTT
. | TRBJ2-2 | TRBV2 | . | CASSEALGTLNTGELFF | TGTGCCAGCAGTGAAGCGCTCGGTACCCTTAACACCGGGGAGCTGTTTTTT
. | TRBJ1-2 | TRBV29-1 | few | CSVRSSDYGYTF | TGCAGCGTCAGGTCTTCGGACTATGGCTACACCTTC
TRBD1 | TRBJ1-1 | TRBV2 | many | CASSGRTGGTEAFF | TGTGCCAGCAGTGGCCGGACAGGGGGCACTGAAGCTTTCTTT
TRBD2 | TRBJ2-2 | TRBV5-1 | . | CASSHGGGQLLTGELFF | TGCGCCAGCAGCCACGGGGGGGGACAACTTCTCACCGGGGAGCTGTTTTTT
. | TRBJ1-5 | TRBV10-3 | few | CATSTGRGTRNQPQHF | TGTGCCACCTCCACGGGGCGAGGTACGAGAAATCAGCCCCAGCATTTT
. | TRBJ2-2 | TRBV4-2 | few | CASSQESGAGELFF | TGTGCCAGCAGCCAAGAATCCGGGGCCGGGGAGCTGTTTTTT
. | TRBJ2-5 | TRBV5-1 | . | CASSLVFNLRGQETQYF | TGCGCCAGCAGCTTGGTCTTCAACCTGAGGGGGCAAGAGACCCAGTACTTC
TRBD2 | TRBJ2-3 | TRBV5-1 | few | CASSLVLGLQALAGHPSSTDTQYF | TGCGCCAGCAGCCTCGTCCTGGGCCTACAGGCACTAGCGGGACACCCTTCCAGCACAGATACGCAGTATTTT
. | TRBJ2-5 | TRBV5-5 | many | CASSSTGRKETQYF | TGTGCCAGCAGCTCAACCGGCAGGAAAGAGACCCAGTACTTC
. | TRBJ2-7 | TRBV7-2 | many | CASSLAGAYEQYF | TGTGCCAGCAGCTTAGCCGGAGCCTACGAGCAGTACTTC
. | TRBJ2-7 | TRBV28 | few | CASSTPRVGAYEQYF | TGTGCCAGCAGTACCCCTCGGGTCGGAGCCTACGAGCAGTACTTC
. | TRBJ1-2 | TRBV4-3 | . | CASSQDRIHQGLSYGYTF | TGCGCCAGCAGCCAAGATAGGATCCACCAAGGACTTAGCTATGGCTACACCTTC